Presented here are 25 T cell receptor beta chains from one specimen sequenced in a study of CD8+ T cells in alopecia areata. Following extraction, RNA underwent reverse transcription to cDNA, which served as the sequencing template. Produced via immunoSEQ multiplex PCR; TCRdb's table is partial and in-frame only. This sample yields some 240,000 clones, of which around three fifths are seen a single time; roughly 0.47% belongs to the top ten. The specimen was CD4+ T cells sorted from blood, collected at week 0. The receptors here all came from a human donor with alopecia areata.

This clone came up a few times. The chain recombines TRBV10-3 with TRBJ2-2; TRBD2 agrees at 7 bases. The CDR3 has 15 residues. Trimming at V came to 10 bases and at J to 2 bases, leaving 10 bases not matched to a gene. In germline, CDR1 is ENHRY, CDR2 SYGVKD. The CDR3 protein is CATALGGSNTGELFF. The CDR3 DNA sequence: TGTGCCACGGCCTTGGGCGGGAGTAACACCGGGGAGCTGTTTTTT.

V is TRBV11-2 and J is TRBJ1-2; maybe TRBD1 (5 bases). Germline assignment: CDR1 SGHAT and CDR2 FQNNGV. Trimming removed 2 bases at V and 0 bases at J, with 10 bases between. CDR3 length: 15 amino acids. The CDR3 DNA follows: TGTGCCAGCAGCTTAACCGACAGTACTAACTATGGCTACACCTTC. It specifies CASSLTDSTNYGYTF.

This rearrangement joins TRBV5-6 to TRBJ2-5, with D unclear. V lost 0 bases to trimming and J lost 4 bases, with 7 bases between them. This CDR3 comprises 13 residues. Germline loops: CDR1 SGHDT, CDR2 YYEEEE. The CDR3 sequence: CASSLAWRETQYF. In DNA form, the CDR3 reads TGTGCCAGCAGCTTGGCCTGGAGAGAGACCCAGTACTTC.

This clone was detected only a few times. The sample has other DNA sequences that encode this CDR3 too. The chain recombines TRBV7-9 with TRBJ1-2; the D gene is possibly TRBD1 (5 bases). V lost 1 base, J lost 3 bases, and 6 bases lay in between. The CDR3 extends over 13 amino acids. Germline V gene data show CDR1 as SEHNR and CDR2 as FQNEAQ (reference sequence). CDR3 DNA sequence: TGTGCCAGCAGCTTAGGAGGGGACTATGGCTACACCTTC. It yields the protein CASSLGGDYGYTF.

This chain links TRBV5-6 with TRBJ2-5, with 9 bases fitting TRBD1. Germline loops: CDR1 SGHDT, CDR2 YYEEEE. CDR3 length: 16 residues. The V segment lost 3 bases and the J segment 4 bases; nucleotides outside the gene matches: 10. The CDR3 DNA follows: TGTGCCAGCAGCTCCTACCGGGACAGGGTGGGAGAGACCCAGTACTTC. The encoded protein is CASSSYRDRVGETQYF.

CDR3 bases: TGTGCCTGGAGTCAGGACAGAGCGTCCTACGAGCAGTACTTC. This sequence encodes CAWSQDRASYEQYF. The V and J genes are TRBV30 and TRBJ2-7; D possibly corresponds to TRBD1 (6 bases). The CDR3 spans 14 residues. Looked up from germline, CDR1 is GTSNPN and CDR2 is SVGIG (reference sequence). V shed 2 bases and J shed 1 base, with 12 bases lying between them.

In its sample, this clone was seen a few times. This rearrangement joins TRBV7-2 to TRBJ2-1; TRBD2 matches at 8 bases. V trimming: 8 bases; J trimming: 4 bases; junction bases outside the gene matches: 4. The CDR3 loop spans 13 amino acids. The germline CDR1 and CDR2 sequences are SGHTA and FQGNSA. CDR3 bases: TGTGCCAGCGCGGCTAGCGGGTACAATGAGCAGTTCTTC. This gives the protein CASAASGYNEQFF.

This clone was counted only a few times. DNA of the CDR3: TGTGCCAGCAGCTATGGGACAGGTAACTACGAGCAGTACTTC. Translated, it gives CASSYGTGNYEQYF. V is TRBV25-1 and J is TRBJ2-5; 8 positions agree with TRBD1. The DNA end is a closer match to TRBJ2-7, so the J assignment may be wrong. From germline, CDR1 is MGHDK and CDR2 SYGVNS. CDR3 length: 14 residues.

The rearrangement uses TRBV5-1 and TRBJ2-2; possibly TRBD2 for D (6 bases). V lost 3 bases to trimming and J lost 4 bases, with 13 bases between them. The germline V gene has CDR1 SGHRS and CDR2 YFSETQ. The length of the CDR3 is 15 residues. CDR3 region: CASSSLGGGTGELFF. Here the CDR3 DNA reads TGCGCCAGCAGCTCTCTGGGGGGAGGCACCGGGGAGCTGTTTTTT.

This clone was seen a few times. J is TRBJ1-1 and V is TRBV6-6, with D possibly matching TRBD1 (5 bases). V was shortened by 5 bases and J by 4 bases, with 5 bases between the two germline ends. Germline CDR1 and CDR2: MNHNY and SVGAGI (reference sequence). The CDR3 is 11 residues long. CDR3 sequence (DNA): TGTGCCAGCAGTCAGGGCACTGAAGCTTTCTTT. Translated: CASSQGTEAFF.

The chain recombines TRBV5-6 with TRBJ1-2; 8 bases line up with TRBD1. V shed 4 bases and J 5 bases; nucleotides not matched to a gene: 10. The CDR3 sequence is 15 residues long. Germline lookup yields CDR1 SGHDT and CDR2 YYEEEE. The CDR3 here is CASSAGTGVLYGYTF. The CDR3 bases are TGTGCCAGCAGCGCCGGGACAGGCGTTTTATATGGCTACACCTTC.

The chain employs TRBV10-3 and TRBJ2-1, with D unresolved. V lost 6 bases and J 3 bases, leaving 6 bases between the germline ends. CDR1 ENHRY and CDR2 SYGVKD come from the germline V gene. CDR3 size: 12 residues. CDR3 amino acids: CAISLDYNEQFF. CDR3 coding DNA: TGTGCCATCAGCTTAGACTACAATGAGCAGTTCTTC.

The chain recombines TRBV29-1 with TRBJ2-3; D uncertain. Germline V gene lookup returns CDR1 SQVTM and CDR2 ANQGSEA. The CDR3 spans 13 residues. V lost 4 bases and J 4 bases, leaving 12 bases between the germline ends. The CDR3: CSVASRLADTQYF. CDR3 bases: TGCAGCGTTGCTTCGAGGTTGGCAGATACGCAGTATTTT.

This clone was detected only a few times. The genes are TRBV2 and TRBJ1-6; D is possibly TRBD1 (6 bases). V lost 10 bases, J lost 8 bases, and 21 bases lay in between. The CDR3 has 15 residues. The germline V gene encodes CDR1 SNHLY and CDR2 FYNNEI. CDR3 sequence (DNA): TGTGCCACCCAATTAAGGGGGTTTGGAGATTCACCCCTCCACTTT. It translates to CATQLRGFGDSPLHF. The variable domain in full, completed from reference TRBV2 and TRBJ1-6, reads EPEVTQTPSHQVTQMGQEVILRCVPISNHLYFYWYRQILGQKVEFLVSFYNNEISEKSEIFDDQFSVERPDGSNFTLKIRSTKLEDSAMYFCATQLRGFGDSPLHFGNGTRLTVT.

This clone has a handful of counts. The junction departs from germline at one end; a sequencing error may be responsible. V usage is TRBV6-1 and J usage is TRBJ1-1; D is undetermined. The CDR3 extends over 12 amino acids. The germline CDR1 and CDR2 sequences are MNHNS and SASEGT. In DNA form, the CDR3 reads TGTGCCAGCCGTGATAGAGGCGCTGAAGCTTTCTTT. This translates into CASRDRGAEAFF.

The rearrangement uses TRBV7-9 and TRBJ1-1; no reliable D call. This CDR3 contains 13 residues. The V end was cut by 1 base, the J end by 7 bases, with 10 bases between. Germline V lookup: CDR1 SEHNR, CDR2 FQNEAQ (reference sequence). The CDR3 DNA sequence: TGTGCCAGCAGCTTAGAAGCCCTAAATGAAGCTTTCTTT. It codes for CASSLEALNEAFF.

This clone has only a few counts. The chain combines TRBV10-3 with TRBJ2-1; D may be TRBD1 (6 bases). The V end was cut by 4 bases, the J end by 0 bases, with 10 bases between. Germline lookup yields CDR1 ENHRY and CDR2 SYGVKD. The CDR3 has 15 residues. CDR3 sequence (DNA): TGTGCCATCAGTGGGGGGCCAGGCTCCTACAATGAGCAGTTCTTC. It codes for CAISGGPGSYNEQFF.

The CDR3 loop reads CASSPPGRVGATNYGYTF. CDR3 DNA: TGTGCCAGCTCACCACCGGGGAGAGTGGGGGCCACCAACTATGGCTACACCTTC. J is TRBJ1-2 and V is TRBV18, with TRBD1 as a possible D gene (6 bases). This CDR3 has 18 amino acids. The germline V gene has CDR1 KGHSH and CDR2 LQKENI. Trimming cost V 0 bases and J 2 bases, with 19 bases left between them.

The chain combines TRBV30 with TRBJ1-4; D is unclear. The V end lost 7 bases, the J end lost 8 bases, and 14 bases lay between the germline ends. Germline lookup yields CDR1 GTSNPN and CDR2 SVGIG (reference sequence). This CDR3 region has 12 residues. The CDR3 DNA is TGTGCCTCCGGACTTTCTGAGGAAAAACTGTTTTTT. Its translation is CASGLSEEKLFF.

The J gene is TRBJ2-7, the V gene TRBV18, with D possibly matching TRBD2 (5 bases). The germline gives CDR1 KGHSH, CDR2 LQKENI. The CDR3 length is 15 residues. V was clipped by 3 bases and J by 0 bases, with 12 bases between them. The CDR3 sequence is CASSPVILDSYEQYF. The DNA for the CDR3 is TGTGCCAGCTCACCGGTGATACTAGACTCCTACGAGCAGTACTTC.

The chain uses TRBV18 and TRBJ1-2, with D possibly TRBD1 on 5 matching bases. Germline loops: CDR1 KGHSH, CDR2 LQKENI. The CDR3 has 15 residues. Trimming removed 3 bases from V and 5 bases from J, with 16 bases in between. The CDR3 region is CASSPIIGTDYGYTF. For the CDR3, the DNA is TGTGCCAGCTCACCGATCATAGGGACTGATTATGGCTACACCTTC.

The CDR3 DNA is TGTGCCAGCTCACCAGGATTGAATCAGCCCCAGCATTTT. Residues: CASSPGLNQPQHF. The V gene is TRBV18, the J gene TRBJ1-5; no clear D gene. The ends were cut back, 2 bases at V and 4 bases at J, with 6 bases in the middle. The germline V gene encodes CDR1 KGHSH and CDR2 LQKENI. This CDR3 region has 13 residues.

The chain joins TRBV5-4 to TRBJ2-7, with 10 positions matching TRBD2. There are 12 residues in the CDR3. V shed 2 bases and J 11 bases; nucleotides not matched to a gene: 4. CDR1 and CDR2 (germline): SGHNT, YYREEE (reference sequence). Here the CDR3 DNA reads TGTGCCAGCAGCTTACTAGCGGGATACGAGTACTTC. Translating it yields CASSLLAGYEYF. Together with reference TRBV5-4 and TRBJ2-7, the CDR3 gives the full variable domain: ETGVTQSPTHLIKTRGQQVTLRCSSQSGHNTVSWYQQALGQGPQFIFQYYREEENGRGNFPPRFSGLQFPNYSSELNVNALELDDSALYLCASSLLAGYEYFGPGTRLTVT.

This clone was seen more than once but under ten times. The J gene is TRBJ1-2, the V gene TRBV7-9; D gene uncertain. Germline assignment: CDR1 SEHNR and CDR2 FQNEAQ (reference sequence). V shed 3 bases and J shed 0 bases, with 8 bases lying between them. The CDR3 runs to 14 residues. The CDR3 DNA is TGTGCCAGCAGCTTGACAATAGCTAACTATGGCTACACCTTC. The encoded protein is CASSLTIANYGYTF.

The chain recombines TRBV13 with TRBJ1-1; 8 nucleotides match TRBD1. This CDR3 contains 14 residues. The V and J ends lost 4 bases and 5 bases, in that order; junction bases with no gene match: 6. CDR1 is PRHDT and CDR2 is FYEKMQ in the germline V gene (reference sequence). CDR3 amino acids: CASSSRQGRTEAFF. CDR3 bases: TGTGCCAGCAGCTCCAGACAGGGGAGAACTGAAGCTTTCTTT.